This section outlines one T cell receptor (beta chain) sequence together with its context. Its antigen is currently unknown. This specimen comes from a study of OX40 agonist ivuxolimab in advanced cancers. Prior autoimmune disease or systemic immunosuppression barred patients. CDR1 and CDR2 from the germline V gene are SEHNR and FQNEAQ (reference sequence). Trimming left V 2 bases short and J 9 bases short, with 8 bases between. There are 12 residues in the CDR3. The protocol was immunoSEQ multiplex PCR, while the TCRdb copy is restricted to in-frame clones and leaves out a portion. This table holds roughly 100,000 clones, approximately 84% found once. Study findings and constraints: Still undetermined is the antigen specificity of the expanded peripheral T cells.

This clonotype was obtained from an adult with an advanced solid tumor such as melanoma, head and neck, liver or kidney cancer. The sequenced sample was CD4+ or CD8+ T cells sorted from blood, obtained in a trial of the OX40 agonist ivuxolimab. This rearrangement joins TRBV7-9 to TRBJ1-3, with D tentatively TRBD1 (5 bases). The CDR3 sequence is CASSLSQGTIYF. As DNA, the CDR3 is TGTGCCAGCAGCTTATCTCAGGGCACCATATATTTT. The variable domain in full, with the rest retrieved from reference TRBV7-9 and TRBJ1-3, is DTGVSQNPRHKITKRGQNVTFRCDPISEHNRLYWYRQTLGQGPEFLTYFQNEAQLEKSRLLSDRFSAERPKGSFSTLEIQRTEQGDSAMYLCASSLSQGTIYFGEGSWLTVV.